This is a list of T cell receptor beta chains from one sample in a study of cytomegalovirus exposure and HLA in healthy donors. Data came from immunoSEQ multiplex PCR; TCRdb stores just in-frame clones and leaves some out. The table lists 40,000 to 60,000 clones. The sequenced material came from PBMCs. These receptors all stem from a man aged 40-49 years in good health and CMV-seropositive. The CDR3 runs from the conserved cysteine through the conserved F or W. The D gene is left open where the match is weak.

>TRBJ1-5|NA|TRBV2
CASSGGVARQPQHF
TGTGCCAGCAGCGGTGGAGTGGCGAGGCAGCCCCAGCATTTT
>TRBJ1-4|NA|TRBV11-2
CASSQITGMLFF
TGTGCCAGCAGCCAAATAACGGGAATGCTGTTTTTT
>TRBJ1-6|TRBD1|TRBV5-1
CASSLAGQGFSPLHF
TGCGCCAGCAGCTTGGCCGGACAGGGCTTTTCACCCCTCCACTTT
>TRBJ2-7|TRBD1|TRBV10-3
CAIMGDRGIYEQYF
TGTGCCATCATGGGGGACAGGGGGATCTACGAGCAGTACTTC
>TRBJ2-7|TRBD1|TRBV18
CASSHGDRAYEQYF
TGTGCCAGCTCACACGGCGACAGGGCCTACGAGCAGTACTTC
>TRBJ1-2|NA|TRBV10-3
CAISEGGDKSYGYTF
TGTGCCATCAGTGAGGGCGGTGATAAAAGTTATGGCTACACCTTC
>TRBJ1-1|NA|TRBV7-6
CASSRSPILGATEAFF
TGTGCCAGCAGCCGTAGCCCAATCTTAGGGGCCACTGAAGCTTTCTTT
>TRBJ1-1|NA|TRBV7-9
CASSLGTRRDTEAFF
TGTGCCAGCAGCTTAGGGACACGTCGGGACACTGAAGCTTTCTTT
>TRBJ1-5|NA|TRBV6-6
CASSFQNQPQHF
TGTGCCAGCAGTTTTCAGAATCAGCCCCAGCATTTT
>TRBJ1-1|TRBD1|TRBV6-5
CASSSSRTGGLTEAFF
TGTGCCAGCAGTTCCTCAAGGACAGGGGGCTTGACTGAAGCTTTCTTT
>TRBJ1-5|NA|TRBV9
CASSPRDTNQPQHF
TGTGCCAGCAGCCCCCGGGACACCAATCAGCCCCAGCATTTT
>TRBJ1-1|NA|TRBV2
CASVGGILNTEAFF
TGTGCCAGTGTGGGAGGGATCCTGAACACTGAAGCTTTCTTT
>TRBJ2-7|NA|TRBV11-3
CASRLPGESSSDEQYF
TGTGCCAGCAGACTCCCGGGAGAGAGTTCCTCCGACGAGCAGTACTTC
>TRBJ1-2|NA|TRBV2
CASSEAGAEGYTF
TGTGCCAGCAGTGAAGCGGGGGCTGAAGGCTACACCTTC
>TRBJ2-7|TRBD2|TRBV7-2
CASSAGGGGEQYF
TGTGCCAGCAGCGCGGGGGGCGGTGGCGAGCAGTACTTC
>TRBJ2-2|TRBD2|TRBV15
CATSRGLANDGELFF
TGTGCCACCAGCAGAGGACTAGCCAACGACGGGGAGCTGTTTTTT
>TRBJ2-7|TRBD1|TRBV9
CASSPPGQGNGEQYF
TGTGCCAGCAGCCCTCCGGGACAGGGTAATGGGGAGCAGTACTTC
>TRBJ1-1|NA|TRBV11-2
CASSPGRAGFMNTEAFF
TGTGCCAGCAGCCCGGGGAGGGCAGGGTTCATGAACACTGAAGCTTTCTTT
>TRBJ2-7|TRBD2|TRBV7-9
CASSLVGRETEQYF
TGTGCCAGCAGCTTAGTAGGGCGGGAGACCGAGCAGTACTTC
>TRBJ1-1|TRBD1|TRBV28
CASSRDRMGTEAFF
TGTGCCAGCAGTCGGGACAGGATGGGCACTGAAGCTTTCTTT
>TRBJ1-2|NA|TRBV28
CASSLGETYGYTF
TGTGCCAGCAGTTTAGGAGAAACCTATGGCTACACCTTC
>TRBJ2-1|TRBD2|TRBV9
CASSLRGTSGSNEQFF
TGTGCCAGCAGCCTTAGGGGGACTAGCGGGAGTAATGAGCAGTTCTTC
>TRBJ1-6|NA|TRBV2
CASSESSGRSYNSPLHF
TGTGCCAGCAGTGAGTCGTCCGGGAGGTCCTATAATTCACCCCTCCACTTT
>TRBJ1-5|NA|TRBV6-5
CAYPTQNSNQPQHF
TGTGCCTATCCCACCCAGAATAGCAATCAGCCCCAGCATTTT
>TRBJ1-4|TRBD1|TRBV5-1
CASSLDGLGTEEKLFF
TGCGCCAGCAGCTTGGATGGGTTGGGGACAGAAGAAAAACTGTTTTTT
>TRBJ2-5|NA|TRBV10-2
CASSEGLLYQETQYF
TGCGCCAGCAGTGAGGGCTTGCTGTACCAAGAGACCCAGTACTTC
>TRBJ2-7|NA|TRBV7-8
CASSLVWTTYEQYF
TGTGCCAGCAGCTTAGTTTGGACAACATACGAGCAGTACTTC
>TRBJ2-7|TRBD2|TRBV27
CASSFSAGGDEQYF
TGTGCCAGCAGTTTCTCAGCGGGAGGGGACGAGCAGTACTTC
>TRBJ1-2|NA|TRBV4-1
CASSQDSYGYTF
TGCGCCAGCAGCCAGGACAGTTATGGCTACACCTTC
>TRBJ2-1|TRBD2|TRBV27
CASRRTREEQFF
TGTGCCAGCAGGCGGACTAGGGAGGAGCAGTTCTTC
>TRBJ1-2|NA|TRBV6-6
CASSDADRGNYGYTF
TGTGCCAGCAGTGACGCGGACCGGGGAAACTATGGCTACACCTTC
>TRBJ2-7|NA|TRBV2
CASSPEAGLYEQYF
TGTGCCAGCAGCCCAGAGGCGGGGCTCTACGAGCAGTACTTC
>TRBJ2-3|NA|TRBV5-1
CASSLDRVVGPDTQYF
TGCGCCAGCAGCTTGGACAGGGTGGTAGGCCCAGATACGCAGTATTTT
>TRBJ2-5|TRBD1|TRBV4-2
CASSQGQGRETQYF
TGTGCCAGCAGCCAGGGACAGGGGAGGGAGACCCAGTACTTC
>TRBJ2-1|TRBD2|TRBV9
CASSVRLAGGLGEQFF
TGTGCCAGCAGCGTCCGACTAGCGGGGGGCCTTGGGGAGCAGTTCTTC
>TRBJ1-3|TRBD1|TRBV6-1
CASGPQPGQGHTIYF
TGTGCCAGCGGCCCCCAACCGGGACAGGGACACACCATATATTTT
>TRBJ2-3|NA|TRBV18
CASSTRVRGDTQYF
TGTGCCAGCTCAACACGTGTCCGGGGAGATACGCAGTATTTT
>TRBJ2-1|NA|TRBV7-2
CASSLTNEQFF
TGTGCCAGCAGCTTAACAAATGAGCAGTTCTTC
>TRBJ2-1|NA|TRBV2
CASSVSYNEQFF
TGTGCCAGCAGTGTCAGCTACAATGAGCAGTTCTTC